This record covers a single T cell receptor beta chain. The antigen is unknown. CDR3 length: 16 residues. CDR1 and CDR2 (germline): MGHRA, YSYEKL. Between the trimmed V and J ends, which lost 2 bases and 10 bases, there was a span of 20 bases. This sample was taken from a study of cytomegalovirus exposure and HLA in healthy donors. Study-wide findings and caveats: Published work reported that the classifier diagnosed cytomegalovirus status with high specificity and sensitivity. Earlier analysis found most TCR beta V segments productive about 90% or about 30% of the time.

PCR was performed using 60 Vbeta and 13 Jbeta primers. Repertoires were generated with immunoSEQ multiplex PCR, while TCRdb's copy carries only in-frame clones and drops some. The sample contains fewer than 300,000 clones, 80% of which appear only once. The sequence was collected from a girl aged 2 to 10 in good health and CMV-seronegative. The rearrangement links TRBV4-1 to TRBJ1-4; D is perhaps TRBD1 (5 bases). Sequencing was performed on PBMCs. CDR3 nucleotide sequence: TGCGCCAGCAGCCAATCCAGCAGGGTGTTAGTGAGAAAACTGTTTTTT. This codes for CASSQSSRVLVRKLFF.